This T cell receptor (beta chain) derives from a study of blood T cell repertoires in COVID-19. In the study overall: Sites in the United States, Italy and Spain provided acute and convalescent COVID-19 samples. PBMCs, B-cell-depleted T cells, or T cells were the source of the cDNA or gDNA that made up the material.

In germline, CDR1 is SGDLS, CDR2 YYNGEE. The V and J ends lost 3 bases and 6 bases, in that order; junction bases with no gene match: 14. The CDR3 has 16 residues. The protocol was immunoSEQ multiplex PCR, while the TCRdb copy is restricted to in-frame clones and leaves out a portion. The sample lists some 160,000 clones, around 90% occurring once. The chain has TRBV9 and TRBJ2-7, with TRBD2 identical over 8 bases. The sequencing input was peripheral blood. The origin of this receptor is a man between 60 and 75 years old with acute or convalescent COVID-19. The CDR3 DNA sequence: TGTGCCAGCAGCGGAAGCTCCGGGACTAGTTTTCGCGAGCAGTACTTC. Translating gives CASSGSSGTSFREQYF. Looking up the rest from reference TRBV9 and TRBJ2-7 gives the full variable domain: DSGVTQTPKHLITATGQRVTLRCSPRSGDLSVYWYQQSLDQGLQFLIQYYNGEERAKGNILERFSAQQFPDLHSELNLSSLELGDSALYFCASSGSSGTSFREQYFGPGTRLTVT.